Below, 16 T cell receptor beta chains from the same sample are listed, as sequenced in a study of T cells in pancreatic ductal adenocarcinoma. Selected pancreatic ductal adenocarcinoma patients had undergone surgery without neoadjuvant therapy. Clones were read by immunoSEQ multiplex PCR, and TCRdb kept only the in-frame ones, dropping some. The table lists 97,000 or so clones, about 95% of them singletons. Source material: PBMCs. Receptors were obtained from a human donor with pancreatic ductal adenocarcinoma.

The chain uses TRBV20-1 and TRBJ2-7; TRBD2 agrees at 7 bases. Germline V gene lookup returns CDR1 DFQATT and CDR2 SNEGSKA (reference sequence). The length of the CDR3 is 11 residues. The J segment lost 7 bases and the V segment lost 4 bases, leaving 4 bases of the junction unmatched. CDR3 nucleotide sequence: TGCAGTGCTAACTTGGGAGGGGAGCAGTACTTC. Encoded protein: CSANLGGEQYF.

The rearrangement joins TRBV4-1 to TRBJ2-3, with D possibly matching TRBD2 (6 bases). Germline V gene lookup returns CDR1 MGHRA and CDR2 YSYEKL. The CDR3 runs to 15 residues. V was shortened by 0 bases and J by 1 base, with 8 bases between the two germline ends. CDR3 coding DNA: TGCGCCAGCAGCCAAGACCCTAGCGGCACAGATACGCAGTATTTT. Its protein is CASSQDPSGTDTQYF.

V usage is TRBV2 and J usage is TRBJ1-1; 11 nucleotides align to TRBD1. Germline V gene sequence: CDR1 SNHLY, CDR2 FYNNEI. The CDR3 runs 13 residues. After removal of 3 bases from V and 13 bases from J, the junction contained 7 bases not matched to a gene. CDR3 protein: CASSERTGGKGFF. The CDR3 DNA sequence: TGTGCCAGCAGTGAGCGGACAGGGGGCAAAGGTTTCTTT.

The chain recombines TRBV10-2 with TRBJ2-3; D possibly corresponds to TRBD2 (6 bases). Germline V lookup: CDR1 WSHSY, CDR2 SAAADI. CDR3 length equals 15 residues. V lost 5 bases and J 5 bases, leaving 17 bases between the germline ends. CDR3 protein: CASSTPGVGRDTQYF. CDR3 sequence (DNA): TGCGCCAGCAGTACTCCCGGGGTCGGGAGAGATACGCAGTATTTT.

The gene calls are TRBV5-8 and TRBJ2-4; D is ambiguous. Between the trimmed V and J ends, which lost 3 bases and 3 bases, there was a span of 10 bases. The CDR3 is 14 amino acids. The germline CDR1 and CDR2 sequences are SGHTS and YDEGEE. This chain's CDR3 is CASSSGLDKNIQYF. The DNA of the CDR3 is TGTGCCAGCAGCTCTGGGCTGGACAAAAACATTCAGTACTTC. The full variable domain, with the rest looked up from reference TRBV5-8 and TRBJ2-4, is EAGVTQSPTHLIKTRGQQATLRCSPISGHTSVYWYQQALGLGLQFLLWYDEGEERNRGNFPPRFSGRQFPNYSSELNVNALELEDSALYLCASSSGLDKNIQYFGAGTRLSVL.

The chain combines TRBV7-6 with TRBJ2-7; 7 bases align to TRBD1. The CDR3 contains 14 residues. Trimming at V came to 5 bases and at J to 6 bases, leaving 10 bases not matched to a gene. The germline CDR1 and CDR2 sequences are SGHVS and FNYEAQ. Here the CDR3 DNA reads TGTGCCAGCAGCCCGCGACAGGGAGAAGGCGAGCAGTACTTC. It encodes CASSPRQGEGEQYF.

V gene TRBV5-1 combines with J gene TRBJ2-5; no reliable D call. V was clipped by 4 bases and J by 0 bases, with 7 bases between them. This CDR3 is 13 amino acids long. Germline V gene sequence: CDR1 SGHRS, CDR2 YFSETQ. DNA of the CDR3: TGCGCCAGCAGCCCAGGCTACCAAGAGACCCAGTACTTC. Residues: CASSPGYQETQYF.

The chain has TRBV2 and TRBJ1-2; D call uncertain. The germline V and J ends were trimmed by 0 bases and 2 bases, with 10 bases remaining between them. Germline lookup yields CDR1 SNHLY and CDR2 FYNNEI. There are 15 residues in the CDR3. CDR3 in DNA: TGTGCCAGCAGTGAAGCTGGAGAGGGCAACTATGGCTACACCTTC. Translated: CASSEAGEGNYGYTF.

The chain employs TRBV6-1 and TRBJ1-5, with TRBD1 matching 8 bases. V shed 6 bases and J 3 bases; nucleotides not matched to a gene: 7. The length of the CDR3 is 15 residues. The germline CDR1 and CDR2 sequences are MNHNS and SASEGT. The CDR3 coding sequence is TGTGCCAGCAGCGATAACAGGGGGGTCAATCAGCCCCAGCATTTT. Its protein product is CASSDNRGVNQPQHF.

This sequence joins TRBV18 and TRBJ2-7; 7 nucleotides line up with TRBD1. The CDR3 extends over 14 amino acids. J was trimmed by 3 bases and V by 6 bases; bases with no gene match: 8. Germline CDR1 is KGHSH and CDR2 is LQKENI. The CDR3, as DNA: TGTGCCAGCTCTTTTAACGGGGACAGCTACGAGCAGTACTTC. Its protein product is CASSFNGDSYEQYF.

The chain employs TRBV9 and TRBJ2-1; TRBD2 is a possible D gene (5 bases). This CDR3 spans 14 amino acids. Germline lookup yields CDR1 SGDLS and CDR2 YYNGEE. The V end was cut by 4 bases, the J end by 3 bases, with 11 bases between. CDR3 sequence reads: CASSTTGLYNEQFF. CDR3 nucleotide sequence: TGTGCCAGCAGCACTACCGGACTCTACAATGAGCAGTTCTTC.

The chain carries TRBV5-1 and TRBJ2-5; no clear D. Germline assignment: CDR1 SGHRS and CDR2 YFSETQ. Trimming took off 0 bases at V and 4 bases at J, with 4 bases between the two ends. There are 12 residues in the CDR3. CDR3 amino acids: CASSLAGETQYF. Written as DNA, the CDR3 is TGCGCCAGCAGCTTGGCCGGAGAGACCCAGTACTTC.

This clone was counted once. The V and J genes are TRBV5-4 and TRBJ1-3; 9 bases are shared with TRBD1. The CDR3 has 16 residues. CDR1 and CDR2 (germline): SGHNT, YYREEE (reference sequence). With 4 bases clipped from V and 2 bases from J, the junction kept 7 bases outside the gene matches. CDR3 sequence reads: CASSTWTGDAGNTIYF. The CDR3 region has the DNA TGTGCCAGCAGCACCTGGACAGGGGACGCTGGAAACACCATATATTTT.

In DNA, the CDR3 is TGTGCCAGTAGTGGAGGGATTTCCAATGAGCAGTTCTTC. It is translated as CASSGGISNEQFF. The chain joins TRBV19 to TRBJ2-1, with D possibly TRBD2 on 6 matching bases. The CDR3 is made up of 13 amino acids. Germline lookup yields CDR1 LNHDA and CDR2 SQIVND (reference sequence). Deletions cut 5 bases from V and 6 bases from J, with 11 bases between.

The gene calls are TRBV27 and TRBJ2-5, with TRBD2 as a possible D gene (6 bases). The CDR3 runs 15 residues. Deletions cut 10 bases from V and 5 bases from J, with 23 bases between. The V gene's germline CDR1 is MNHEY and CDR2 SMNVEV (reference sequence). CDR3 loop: CATRPGTAVGETQYF. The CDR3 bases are TGTGCCACGAGACCCGGGACTGCCGTAGGCGAGACCCAGTACTTC.

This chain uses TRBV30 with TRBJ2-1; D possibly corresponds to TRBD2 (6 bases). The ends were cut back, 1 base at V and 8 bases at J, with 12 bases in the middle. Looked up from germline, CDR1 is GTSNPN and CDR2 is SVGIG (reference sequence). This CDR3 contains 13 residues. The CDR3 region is CAWSARDFYEQFF. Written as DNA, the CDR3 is TGTGCCTGGAGTGCCCGGGACTTCTATGAGCAGTTCTTC.